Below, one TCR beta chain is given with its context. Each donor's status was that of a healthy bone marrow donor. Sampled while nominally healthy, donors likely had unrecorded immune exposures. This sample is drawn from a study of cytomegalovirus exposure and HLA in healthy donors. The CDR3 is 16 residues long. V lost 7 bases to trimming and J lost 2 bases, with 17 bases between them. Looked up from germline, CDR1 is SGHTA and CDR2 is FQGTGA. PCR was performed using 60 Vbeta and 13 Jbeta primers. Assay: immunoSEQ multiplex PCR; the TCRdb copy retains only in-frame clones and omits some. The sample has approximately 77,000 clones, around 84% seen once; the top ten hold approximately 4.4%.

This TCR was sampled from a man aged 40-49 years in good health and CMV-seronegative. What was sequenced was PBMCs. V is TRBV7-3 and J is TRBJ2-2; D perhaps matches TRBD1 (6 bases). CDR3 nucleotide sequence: TGTGCCAGCACCCCCAGGCCAGGGGCTAACACCGGGGAGCTGTTTTTT. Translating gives CASTPRPGANTGELFF.